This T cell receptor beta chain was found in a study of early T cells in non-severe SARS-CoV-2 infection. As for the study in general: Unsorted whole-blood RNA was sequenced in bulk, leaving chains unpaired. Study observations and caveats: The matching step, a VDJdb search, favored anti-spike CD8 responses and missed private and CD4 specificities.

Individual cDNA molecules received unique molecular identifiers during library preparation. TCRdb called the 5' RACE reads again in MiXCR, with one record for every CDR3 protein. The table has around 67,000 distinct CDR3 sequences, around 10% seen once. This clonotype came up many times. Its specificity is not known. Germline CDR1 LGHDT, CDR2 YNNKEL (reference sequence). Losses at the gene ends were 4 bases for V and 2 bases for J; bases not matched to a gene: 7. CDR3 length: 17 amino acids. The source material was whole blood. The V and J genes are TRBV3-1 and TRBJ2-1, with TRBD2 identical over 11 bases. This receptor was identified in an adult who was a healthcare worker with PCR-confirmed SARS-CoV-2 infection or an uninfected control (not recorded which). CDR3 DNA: TGTGCCAGCAGCCCTACCCTAGCGGGGGGCACCTACAATGAGCAGTTCTTC. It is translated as CASSPTLAGGTYNEQFF.